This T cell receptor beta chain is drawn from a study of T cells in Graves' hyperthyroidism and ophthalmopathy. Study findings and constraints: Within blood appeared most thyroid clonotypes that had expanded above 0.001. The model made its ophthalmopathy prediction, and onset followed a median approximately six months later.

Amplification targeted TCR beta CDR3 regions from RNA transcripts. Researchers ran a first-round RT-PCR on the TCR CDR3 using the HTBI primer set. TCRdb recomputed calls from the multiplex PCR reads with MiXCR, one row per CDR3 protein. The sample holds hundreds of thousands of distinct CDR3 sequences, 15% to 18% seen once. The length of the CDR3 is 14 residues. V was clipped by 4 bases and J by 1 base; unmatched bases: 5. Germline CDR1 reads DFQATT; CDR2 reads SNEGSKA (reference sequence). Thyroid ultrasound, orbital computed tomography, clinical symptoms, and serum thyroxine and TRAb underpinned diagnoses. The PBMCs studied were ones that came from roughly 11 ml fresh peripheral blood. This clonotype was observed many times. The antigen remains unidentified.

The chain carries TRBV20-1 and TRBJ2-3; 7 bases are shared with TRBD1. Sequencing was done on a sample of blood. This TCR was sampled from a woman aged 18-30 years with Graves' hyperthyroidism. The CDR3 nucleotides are TGCAGTGCTAAACGTACAGGGGGCACAGATACGCAGTATTTT. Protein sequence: CSAKRTGGTDTQYF.